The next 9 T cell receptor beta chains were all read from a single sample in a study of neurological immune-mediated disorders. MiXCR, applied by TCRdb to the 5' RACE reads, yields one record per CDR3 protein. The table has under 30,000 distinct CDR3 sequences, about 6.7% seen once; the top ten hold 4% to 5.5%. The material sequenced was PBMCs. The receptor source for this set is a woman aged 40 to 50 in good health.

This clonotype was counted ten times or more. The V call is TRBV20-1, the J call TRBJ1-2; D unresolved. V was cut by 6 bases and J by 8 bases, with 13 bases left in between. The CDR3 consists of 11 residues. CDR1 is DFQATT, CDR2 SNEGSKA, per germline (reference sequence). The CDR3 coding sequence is TGCAGTGCCATCCCGGGAGGGGGCTACACCTTC. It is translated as CSAIPGGGYTF.

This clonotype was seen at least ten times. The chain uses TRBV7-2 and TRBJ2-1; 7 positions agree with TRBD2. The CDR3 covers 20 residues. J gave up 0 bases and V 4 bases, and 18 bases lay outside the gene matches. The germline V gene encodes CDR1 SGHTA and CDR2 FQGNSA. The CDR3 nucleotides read TGTGCCAGCAGCTATAAAAGCCAGCGGGACTTGTTAAGCTCCTACAATGAGCAGTTCTTC. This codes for CASSYKSQRDLLSSYNEQFF.

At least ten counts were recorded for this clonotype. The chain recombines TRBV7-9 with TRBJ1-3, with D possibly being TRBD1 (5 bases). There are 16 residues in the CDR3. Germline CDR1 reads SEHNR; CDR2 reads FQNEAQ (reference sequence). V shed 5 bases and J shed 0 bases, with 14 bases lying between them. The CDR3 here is CASSLTRQSSGNTIYF. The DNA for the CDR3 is TGTGCCAGCAGCCTGACAAGACAGAGCTCTGGAAACACCATATATTTT.

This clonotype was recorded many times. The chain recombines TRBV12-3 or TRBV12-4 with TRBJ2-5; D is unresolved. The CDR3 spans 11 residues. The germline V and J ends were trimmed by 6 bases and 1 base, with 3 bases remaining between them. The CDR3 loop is CASSAQETQYF. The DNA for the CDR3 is TGTGCCAGCAGCGCCCAAGAGACCCAGTACTTC.

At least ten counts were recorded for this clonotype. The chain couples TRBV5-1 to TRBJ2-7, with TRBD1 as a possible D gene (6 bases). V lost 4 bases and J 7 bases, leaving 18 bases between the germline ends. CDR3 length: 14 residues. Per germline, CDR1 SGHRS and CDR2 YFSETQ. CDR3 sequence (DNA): TGCGCCAGCAGCCTATCCCCAGGGGCGTCGGAGCAGTACTTC. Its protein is CASSLSPGASEQYF. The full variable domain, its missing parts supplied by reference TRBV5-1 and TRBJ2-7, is KAGVTQTPRYLIKTRGQQVTLSCSPISGHRSVSWYQQTPGQGLQFLFEYFSETQRNKGNFPGRFSGRQFSNSRSEMNVSTLELGDSALYLCASSLSPGASEQYFGPGTRLTVT.

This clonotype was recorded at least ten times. CDR3 bases: TGTGCCAGCAGCCTGGGGCTAGCGGGATTTCGGAACACCGGGGAGCTGTTTTTT. It encodes CASSLGLAGFRNTGELFF. V is TRBV5-6 and J is TRBJ2-2; 9 bases map to TRBD2. The CDR3 has 18 amino acids. Germline-derived CDR1 and CDR2 are SGHDT and YYEEEE. J lost 1 base, V lost 4 bases, and 11 bases had no gene match.

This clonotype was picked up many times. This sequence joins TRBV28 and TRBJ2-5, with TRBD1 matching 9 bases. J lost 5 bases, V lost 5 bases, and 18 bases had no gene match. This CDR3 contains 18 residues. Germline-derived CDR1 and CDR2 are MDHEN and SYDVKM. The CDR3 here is CASSPWTGDGVGAETQYF. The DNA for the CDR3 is TGTGCCAGCAGTCCTTGGACAGGGGATGGGGTTGGGGCCGAGACCCAGTACTTC.

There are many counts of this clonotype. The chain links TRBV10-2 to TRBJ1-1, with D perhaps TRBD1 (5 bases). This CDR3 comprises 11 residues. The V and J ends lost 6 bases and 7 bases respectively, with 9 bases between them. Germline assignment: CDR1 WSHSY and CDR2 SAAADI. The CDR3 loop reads CASRTGVEAFF. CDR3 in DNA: TGCGCCAGCAGAACGGGGGTTGAAGCTTTCTTT.

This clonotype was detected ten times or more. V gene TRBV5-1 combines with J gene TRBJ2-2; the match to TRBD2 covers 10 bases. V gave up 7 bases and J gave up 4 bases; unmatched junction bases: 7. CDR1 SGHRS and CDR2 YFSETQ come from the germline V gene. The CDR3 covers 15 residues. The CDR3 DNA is TGCGCCAGCGAGAAGACTAGCGGGTCCACCGGGGAGCTGTTTTTT. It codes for CASEKTSGSTGELFF.